This paragraph covers one T cell receptor (beta chain) sequence. Its specificity is not known. A second PCR, run for about 7 to 11 cycles, used a sample-barcoded 5' primer plus a J-beta primer mix. TCRdb itself ran the 5' RACE reads through MiXCR, one entry per CDR3 protein. The repertoire holds about 780,000 distinct CDR3 sequences, with more than 35% as singletons. These data originate in a study of blood T cells in healthy people across ages. Study in general: About one barcoded beta molecule was captured per two T cells (by template switching).

This CDR3 is 12 amino acids long. CDR1 SEHNR and CDR2 FQNEAQ come from the germline V gene (reference sequence). V shed 4 bases, J shed 7 bases, and the junction held 3 bases outside the gene matches. Notes on the study in general: Greater diversity and more naive CD4+ cells were seen in long-lived donors than in aged donors.

The gene calls are TRBV7-9 and TRBJ1-1; 7 nucleotides match TRBD1. The sequencing sample was made of blood. The sequence derives from an elderly man in good health. As DNA, the CDR3 is TGTGCCAGCAGCTGGGGGGACAGTGAAGCTTTCTTT. Encoded protein: CASSWGDSEAFF.